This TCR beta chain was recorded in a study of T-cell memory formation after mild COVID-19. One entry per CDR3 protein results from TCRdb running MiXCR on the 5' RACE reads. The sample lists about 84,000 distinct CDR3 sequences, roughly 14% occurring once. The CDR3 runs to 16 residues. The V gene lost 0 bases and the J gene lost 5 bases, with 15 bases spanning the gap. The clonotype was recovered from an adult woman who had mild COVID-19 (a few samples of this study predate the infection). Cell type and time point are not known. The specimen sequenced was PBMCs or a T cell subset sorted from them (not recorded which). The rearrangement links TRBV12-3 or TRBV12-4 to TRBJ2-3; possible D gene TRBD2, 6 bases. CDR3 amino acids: CASSLAGRGGVDTQYF. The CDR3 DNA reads TGTGCCAGCAGTTTAGCGGGGCGGGGAGGAGTAGATACGCAGTATTTT.